The clone carrying this T cell receptor (beta chain) was found many times. The antigen remains unidentified. The V end lost 5 bases, the J end lost 4 bases, and 11 bases lay between the germline ends. Germline CDR1 reads KGHDR; CDR2 reads SFDVKD. CDR3 length equals 14 residues. Preparation of TCR beta libraries was done by quantitative 5'-RACE with molecular barcodes. Via MiXCR, TCRdb re-called the 5' RACE reads, giving one row per CDR3 protein. The data show around 890,000 distinct CDR3 sequences, about 10% seen once. The data derive from a study of CD8 T cells in ankylosing spondylitis. General study findings and limits: Reactive arthritis synovial fluid and blood were previously reported to contain some motif variants. Disease-associated clones were CD8+ and fairly uncommon in peripheral blood. Roughly eight highly homologous variants made up a TCR beta motif that seemed to typify ankylosing spondylitis blood. Significant enrichment of disease-linked clones was reported in matched ankylosing spondylitis synovial fluid.

The TCR was taken from a male donor with ankylosing spondylitis. The rearrangement joins TRBV24-1 to TRBJ2-1; D unresolved. The sequencing input was blood, either unsorted or a sorted T cell fraction (not recorded which). This CDR3 reads CATSADFYYNEQFF. The CDR3 nucleotides read TGTGCCACCAGTGCTGATTTTTATTACAATGAGCAGTTCTTC.